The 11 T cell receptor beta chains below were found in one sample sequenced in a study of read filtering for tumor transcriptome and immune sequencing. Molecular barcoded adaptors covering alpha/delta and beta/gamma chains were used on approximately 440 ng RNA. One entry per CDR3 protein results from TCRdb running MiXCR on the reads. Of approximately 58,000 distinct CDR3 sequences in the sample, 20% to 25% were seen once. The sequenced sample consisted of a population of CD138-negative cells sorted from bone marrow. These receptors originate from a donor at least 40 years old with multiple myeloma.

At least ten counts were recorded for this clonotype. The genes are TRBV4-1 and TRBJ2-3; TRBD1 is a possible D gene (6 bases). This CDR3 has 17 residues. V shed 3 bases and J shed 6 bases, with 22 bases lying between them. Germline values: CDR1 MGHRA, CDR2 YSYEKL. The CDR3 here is CASSQENTGTMRDTQYF. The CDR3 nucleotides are TGCGCCAGCAGCCAGGAAAATACCGGGACAATGAGGGATACGCAGTATTTT.

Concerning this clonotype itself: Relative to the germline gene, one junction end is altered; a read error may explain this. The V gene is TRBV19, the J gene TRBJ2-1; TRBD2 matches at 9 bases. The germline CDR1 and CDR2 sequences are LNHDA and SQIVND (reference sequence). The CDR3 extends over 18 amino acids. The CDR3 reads CASSPTSGGAVSYNEHFF. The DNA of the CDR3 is TGTGCCAGTAGCCCGACTAGCGGCGGGGCCGTCTCCTACAATGAGCACTTCTTC.

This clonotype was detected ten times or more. CDR3 loop: CASRPGLNTGELFF. The CDR3 DNA follows: TGTGCCAGCAGGCCGGGACTTAACACCGGGGAGCTGTTTTTT. The J gene is TRBJ2-2, the V gene TRBV12-3 or TRBV12-4, with D perhaps TRBD2 (6 bases). The CDR3 is 14 residues long. The V gene lost 6 bases and the J gene lost 2 bases, with 10 bases spanning the gap.

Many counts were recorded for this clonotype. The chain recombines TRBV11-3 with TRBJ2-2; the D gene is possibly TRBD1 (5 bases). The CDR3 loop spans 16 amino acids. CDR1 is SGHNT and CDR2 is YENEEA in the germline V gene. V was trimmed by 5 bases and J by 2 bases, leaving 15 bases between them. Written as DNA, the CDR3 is TGTGCCAGCAGCACAGGAAGGGCCGCCAACACCGGGGAGCTGTTTTTT. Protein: CASSTGRAANTGELFF.

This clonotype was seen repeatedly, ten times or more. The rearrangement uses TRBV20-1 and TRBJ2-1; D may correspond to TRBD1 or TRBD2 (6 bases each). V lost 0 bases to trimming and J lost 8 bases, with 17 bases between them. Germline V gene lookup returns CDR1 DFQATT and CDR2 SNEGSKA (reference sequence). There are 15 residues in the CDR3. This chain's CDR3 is CSARDRRGPLDEQFF. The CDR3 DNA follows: TGCAGTGCTAGAGATCGACGGGGGCCCTTGGATGAGCAGTTCTTC.

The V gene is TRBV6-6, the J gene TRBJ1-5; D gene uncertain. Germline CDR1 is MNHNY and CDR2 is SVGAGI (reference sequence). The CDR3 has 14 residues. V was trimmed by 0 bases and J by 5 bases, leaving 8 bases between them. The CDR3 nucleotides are TGTGCCAGCAGTTACTCGTTCCCAGATCAGCCCCAGCATTTT. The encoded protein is CASSYSFPDQPQHF.

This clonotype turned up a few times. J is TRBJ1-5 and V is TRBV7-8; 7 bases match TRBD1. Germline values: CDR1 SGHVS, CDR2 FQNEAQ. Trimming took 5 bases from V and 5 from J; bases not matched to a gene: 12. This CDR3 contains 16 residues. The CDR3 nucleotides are TGTGCCAGCAGCCAGACATGGCAGGGGGGTGATCAGCCCCAGCATTTT. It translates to CASSQTWQGGDQPQHF.

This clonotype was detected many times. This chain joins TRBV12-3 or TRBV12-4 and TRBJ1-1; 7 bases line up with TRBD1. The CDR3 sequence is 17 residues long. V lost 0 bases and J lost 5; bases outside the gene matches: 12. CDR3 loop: CASSLALSGGWVTEAFF. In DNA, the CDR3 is TGTGCCAGCAGTTTAGCGCTCTCAGGGGGGTGGGTGACTGAAGCTTTCTTT.

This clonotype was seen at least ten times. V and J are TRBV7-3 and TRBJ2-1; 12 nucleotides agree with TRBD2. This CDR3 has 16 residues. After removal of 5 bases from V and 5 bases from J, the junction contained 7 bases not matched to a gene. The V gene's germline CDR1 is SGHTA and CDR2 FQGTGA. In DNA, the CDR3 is TGTGCCAGCAGCCCGGAACTAGCGGGAGGAAACAATGAGCAGTTCTTC. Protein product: CASSPELAGGNNEQFF.

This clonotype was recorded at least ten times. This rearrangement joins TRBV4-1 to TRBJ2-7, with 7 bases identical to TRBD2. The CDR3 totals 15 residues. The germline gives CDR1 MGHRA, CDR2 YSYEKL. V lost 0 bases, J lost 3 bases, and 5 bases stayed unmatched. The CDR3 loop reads CASSQDGSGDYEQYF. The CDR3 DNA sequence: TGCGCCAGCAGCCAAGATGGAAGCGGGGACTACGAGCAGTACTTC.

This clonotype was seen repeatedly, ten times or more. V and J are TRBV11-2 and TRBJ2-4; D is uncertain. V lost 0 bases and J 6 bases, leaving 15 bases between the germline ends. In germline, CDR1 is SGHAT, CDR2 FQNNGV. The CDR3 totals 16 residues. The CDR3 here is CASSLEGIGTRNIQYF. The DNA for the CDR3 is TGTGCCAGCAGCTTAGAGGGCATTGGTACAAGAAACATTCAGTACTTC.